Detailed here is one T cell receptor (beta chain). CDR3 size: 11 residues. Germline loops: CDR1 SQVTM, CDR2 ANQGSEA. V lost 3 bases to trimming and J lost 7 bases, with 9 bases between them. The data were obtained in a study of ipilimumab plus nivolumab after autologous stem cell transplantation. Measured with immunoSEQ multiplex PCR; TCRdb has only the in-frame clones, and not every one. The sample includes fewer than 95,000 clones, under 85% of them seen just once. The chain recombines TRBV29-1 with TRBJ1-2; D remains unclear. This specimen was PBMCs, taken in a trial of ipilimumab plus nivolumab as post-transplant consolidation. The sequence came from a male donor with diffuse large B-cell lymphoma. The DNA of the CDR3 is TGCAGCGTTGATGCGGCAGGTGGCTACACCTTC. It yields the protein CSVDAAGGYTF.